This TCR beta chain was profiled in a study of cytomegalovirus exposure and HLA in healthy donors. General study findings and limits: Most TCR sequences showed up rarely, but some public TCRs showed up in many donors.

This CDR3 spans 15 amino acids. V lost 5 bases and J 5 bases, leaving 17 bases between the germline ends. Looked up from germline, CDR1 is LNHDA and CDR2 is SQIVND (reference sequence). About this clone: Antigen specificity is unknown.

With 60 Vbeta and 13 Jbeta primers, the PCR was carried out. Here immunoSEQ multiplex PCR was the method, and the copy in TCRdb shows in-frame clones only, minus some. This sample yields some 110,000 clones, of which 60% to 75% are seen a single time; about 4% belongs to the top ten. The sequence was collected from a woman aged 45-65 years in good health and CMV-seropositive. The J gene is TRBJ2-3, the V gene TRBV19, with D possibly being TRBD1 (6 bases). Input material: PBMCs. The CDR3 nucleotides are TGTGCCAGTAGTTTCAGTCGGGACACCGGAGATACGCAGTATTTT. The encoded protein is CASSFSRDTGDTQYF.